The 13 T cell receptor beta chains below were found in one sample sequenced in a study of regulatory T cells in long-lasting Graves disease (dated by TCRdb to the early 2020s). This specimen's time point label, per the study, means: newly diagnosed GD, antithyroid drugs for less than 3 months. For both TCR sequencing and RNA sequencing, RNA was extracted from PBMCs in TRIzol. Libraries were constructed by multiplex PCR. The run used an Illumina HiSeq 4000. TCR beta libraries were built with iRepertoire HTBI primers and Arm-PCR amplification of CDR3 regions. TCRdb itself trimmed the public reads at Q25 with fastp, ran MiXCR and retained productive beta chains. Identical CDR3 protein sequences are pooled into one entry, listed with their most common genes and DNA. The sample table contains approximately 470,000 distinct CDR3 sequences; only one count was recorded for around 15% of them. 10% to 15% of the sample belongs to the ten largest clones.

The sample was also reused in another study, on T cells in Graves' hyperthyroidism and ophthalmopathy.

The material was peripheral blood mononuclear cells (PBMCs), obtained at new diagnosis, from a patient treated with antithyroid drugs. Every receptor here comes from a man in his forties with Graves disease. Donor details come from another sample of the same person, matched by shared clones.

This clonotype came up many times. CDR3 sequence: CASSNLAGRNNEQFF. The DNA of the CDR3 is TGTGCCAGCAGTAATTTAGCGGGAAGGAACAATGAGCAGTTCTTC. The chain has TRBV2 and TRBJ2-1; 8 nucleotides agree with TRBD2. In germline, CDR1 is SNHLY, CDR2 FYNNEI. V trimming: 5 bases; J trimming: 5 bases; junction bases outside the gene matches: 8. The CDR3 runs to 15 residues.

This clonotype has at least ten counts. The genes are TRBV28 and TRBJ2-3, with TRBD2 identical over 8 bases. J gave up 2 bases and V 10 bases, and 8 bases lay outside the gene matches. Per germline, CDR1 MDHEN and CDR2 SYDVKM. The CDR3 loop spans 14 amino acids. The CDR3 bases are TGTGCCATCGGACGGACTAGCTACACAGATACGCAGTATTTT. Protein sequence: CAIGRTSYTDTQYF.

This clonotype has a count of ten or more. The J gene is TRBJ2-3, the V gene TRBV3-1, with D possibly matching TRBD1 (6 bases). CDR3 length: 12 amino acids. CDR1 LGHDT and CDR2 YNNKEL come from the germline V gene (reference sequence). V was trimmed by 9 bases and J by 1 base, leaving 8 bases between them. CDR3 coding DNA: TGTGCCAGTGCAGGGGGCACAGATACGCAGTATTTT. Amino acids: CASAGGTDTQYF.

This clonotype was observed at least ten times. The J gene is TRBJ1-1, the V gene TRBV30; tentatively, D is TRBD1 (5 bases). V lost 7 bases, J lost 2 bases, and 17 bases lay in between. The germline V gene encodes CDR1 GTSNPN and CDR2 SVGIG (reference sequence). The CDR3 is 14 residues long. CDR3 amino acids: CAYDQTVGNTEAFF. Here the CDR3 DNA reads TGTGCCTACGACCAGACAGTGGGAAACACTGAAGCTTTCTTT.

The chain links TRBV20-1 to TRBJ2-7, with TRBD1 identical over 9 bases. Germline values: CDR1 DFQATT, CDR2 SNEGSKA (reference sequence). The CDR3 has 14 residues. V was pared by 5 bases and J by 2 bases, with 7 bases of the junction left unmatched. CDR3 nucleotides: TGCAGTGCTGATTCCGGGACAGGGACCTACGAGCAGTACTTC. Its protein is CSADSGTGTYEQYF.

This clonotype showed up many times. The chain couples TRBV3-1 to TRBJ1-6; no clear D. The V and J ends lost 4 bases and 3 bases respectively, with 16 bases between them. The CDR3 has 17 amino acids. Looked up from germline, CDR1 is LGHDT and CDR2 is YNNKEL (reference sequence). CDR3 loop: CASSPPPRTDYNSPLHF. Here the CDR3 DNA reads TGTGCCAGCAGCCCCCCCCCTAGGACGGACTATAATTCACCCCTCCACTTT.

This clonotype was picked up a small number of times. The chain joins TRBV5-8 to TRBJ2-1; D is possibly TRBD2 (6 bases). V was clipped by 10 bases and J by 9 bases, with 23 bases between them. The CDR3 runs to 14 residues. CDR1 SGHTS and CDR2 YDEGEE come from the germline V gene. The CDR3 DNA follows: TGTGCCTCCGCCCGGGACTTTTGGGTCAGTGAGCAGTTCTTC. It yields the protein CASARDFWVSEQFF.

The table lists this clonotype with many counts. The V and J genes are TRBV29-1 and TRBJ1-2; weak D call: TRBD1 (5 bases). Per germline, CDR1 SQVTM and CDR2 ANQGSEA. Trimming removed 7 bases at V and 6 bases at J, with 18 bases between. The CDR3 is 13 residues long. The CDR3: CSAQGGRFNGYTF. As DNA, the CDR3 is TGCAGCGCCCAGGGCGGACGGTTCAATGGCTACACCTTC. The whole variable domain, filled in from reference TRBV29-1 and TRBJ1-2, reads SAVISQKPSRDICQRGTSLTIQCQVDSQVTMMFWYRQQPGQSLTLIATANQGSEATYESGFVIDKFPISRPNLTFSTLTVSNMSPEDSSIYLCSAQGGRFNGYTFGSGTRLTVV.

This clonotype was found many times. The CDR3 is CASTPPSAGLYNEQFF. CDR3 bases: TGTGCCAGCACTCCTCCGTCTGCGGGCCTCTACAATGAGCAGTTCTTC. The chain joins TRBV7-9 to TRBJ2-1, with D maybe TRBD2 (5 bases). The V gene lost 7 bases and the J gene lost 3 bases, with 19 bases spanning the gap. Germline CDR1 and CDR2: SEHNR and FQNEAQ (reference sequence). The CDR3 contains 16 residues.

This clonotype has at least ten counts. The V gene is TRBV19, the J gene TRBJ1-5, with D unresolved. Trimming pared 5 bases from V and 6 bases from J, leaving 17 bases between. From germline, CDR1 is LNHDA and CDR2 SQIVND (reference sequence). The CDR3 is 15 amino acids. This CDR3 reads CASSSFGGGGQPQHF. The DNA for the CDR3 is TGTGCCAGTAGTTCGTTTGGAGGCGGTGGTCAGCCCCAGCATTTT. Full variable domain (remainder filled in from reference TRBV19 and TRBJ1-5): DGGITQSPKYLFRKEGQNVTLSCEQNLNHDAMYWYRQDPGQGLRLIYYSQIVNDFQKGDIAEGYSVSREKKESFPLTVTSAQKNPTAFYLCASSSFGGGGQPQHFGDGTRLSIL.

Details on this clonotype: A single base separates this from a much larger clone, so it may be a read error. The chain employs TRBV20-1 and TRBJ2-3; D possibly corresponds to TRBD2 (6 bases). The CDR3 is 14 amino acids. Germline CDR1 reads DFQATT; CDR2 reads SNEGSKA (reference sequence). CDR3 nucleotide sequence: TGCAGTGCTAGAGAACTAGCATTAACAGGTACGCAGTATTTT. Amino acid sequence: CSARELALTGTQYF.

This clonotype turned up a few times. The CDR3 here is CSARVGTSGAYEQYF. CDR3 nucleotides: TGCAGTGCTAGAGTGGGGACTAGCGGGGCCTACGAGCAGTACTTC. This chain uses TRBV20-1 with TRBJ2-7; 13 bases align to TRBD2. Unmatched junction bases numbered 2, after V lost 1 base and J lost 2 bases. Germline CDR1 and CDR2: DFQATT and SNEGSKA (reference sequence). The CDR3 has 15 residues.

This rearrangement joins TRBV7-8 to TRBJ1-6; 8 nucleotides match TRBD1. J was trimmed by 5 bases and V by 4 bases; bases with no gene match: 1. Germline V gene sequence: CDR1 SGHVS, CDR2 FQNEAQ. The CDR3 is 14 amino acids. The CDR3 here is CASSSDRDNSPLHF. The DNA of the CDR3 is TGTGCCAGCAGCTCGGACAGGGATAATTCACCCCTCCACTTT.